The clone carrying this TCR beta chain showed up just a few times. Its antigen is unknown. Genes here carry mouse names. The read halts 4 residues ahead of the CDR3 end, with the missing end drawn from the germline J gene. The record originates from a study of CD8+ T cells in alopecia areata. This CDR3 region has 13 residues. CDR1 and CDR2 (germline): FNHDT, SITEND (reference sequence). Trimming stripped 6 bases from V and 0 bases from J, with 9 bases between. Pooled cells of cutaneous lymph node origin were sorted on CD4, CD8alpha, NKG2D, NKG2ACE and other markers. Study-wide findings and caveats: Mice showed clearer TCR sharing than patients did, a gap that was possibly HLA-related.

After isolation, RNA underwent reverse transcription to generate cDNA as the sequencing template. The repertoire was sequenced with immunoSEQ multiplex PCR; TCRdb's copy has only in-frame clones and lacks some. The sample has approximately 300,000 clones, none seen only once. The specimen was CD4+ T cells sorted from a lymph node. This TCR was recovered from a C3H/HeJ mouse with alopecia areata. This line is of MHC haplotype H2-k. The chain links TRBV19 to TRBJ1-1; D call uncertain. Partial CDR3 DNA: TGTGCCAGCAATAAACAGTCAAACACA. Translating gives CASNKQSNT. The full CDR3 reads CASNKQSNTEVFF.